This T cell receptor (beta chain) emerged from a study of siplizumab effects on memory and regulatory T cells. On this clone: The antigen remains undetermined.

Study conclusions and caveats: Alloreactive clones mapping to unstimulated subsets formed only a minor fraction. Siplizumab cultures yielded proliferating Tregs whose suppressive function was not confirmed. In unstimulated cells, naive T cells appeared more diverse than memory T cells and seemed major alloresponse contributors. Among sequences traceable to unstimulated CD4+ memory cells, alloreactive ones were significantly reduced by siplizumab.

V was trimmed by 4 bases and J by 3 bases, leaving 16 bases between them. The length of the CDR3 is 16 residues. Looked up from germline, CDR1 is MGHRA and CDR2 is YSYEKL. The table came from immunoSEQ multiplex PCR; TCRdb's copy has only in-frame clones and leaves some out. The sample records 90,000 to 120,000 clones, around 90% being singletons. J is TRBJ1-5 and V is TRBV4-1, with unresolved D. The TCR was taken from a human donor in good health. The sequenced sample consisted of Tregs sorted from blood. The CDR3 DNA reads as TGCGCCAGCAGCCTCCGTTTTGAGGGTTTCAATCAGCCCCAGCATTTT. Its protein is CASSLRFEGFNQPQHF.